A selection of T cell receptor beta chains follows, all from one sample in a study of cytomegalovirus exposure and HLA in healthy donors. Sequencing used immunoSEQ multiplex PCR; TCRdb keeps in-frame clones, though not all of them. The sample has approximately 170,000 clones, 65% to 85% seen once. Sequenced input: PBMCs. These TCRs come from a woman in her thirties or forties in good health and CMV-seropositive. Both conserved end residues are part of each CDR3. The order of the fields is CDR3 length, V gene, J gene, CDR3 protein.

14	TRBV4-3	TRBJ1-2	CASSQVAGSYGYTF
15	TRBV5-1	TRBJ2-2	CASRTGGLNTGELFF
16	TRBV27	TRBJ2-7	CASSLLPGTGGYEQYF
15	TRBV5-1	TRBJ2-6	CASSPGQSGANVLTF
14	TRBV7-9	TRBJ2-1	CASSWGLAGNEQFF
15	TRBV4-1	TRBJ2-7	CASSQETREYYEQYF
15	TRBV5-6	TRBJ1-1	CASSLIGTGNTEAFF
14	TRBV5-1	TRBJ2-7	CASRLASGPYEQYF
11	TRBV25-1	TRBJ2-7	CASSALYEQYF
13	TRBV5-4	TRBJ1-1	CASSLGTGAEAFF